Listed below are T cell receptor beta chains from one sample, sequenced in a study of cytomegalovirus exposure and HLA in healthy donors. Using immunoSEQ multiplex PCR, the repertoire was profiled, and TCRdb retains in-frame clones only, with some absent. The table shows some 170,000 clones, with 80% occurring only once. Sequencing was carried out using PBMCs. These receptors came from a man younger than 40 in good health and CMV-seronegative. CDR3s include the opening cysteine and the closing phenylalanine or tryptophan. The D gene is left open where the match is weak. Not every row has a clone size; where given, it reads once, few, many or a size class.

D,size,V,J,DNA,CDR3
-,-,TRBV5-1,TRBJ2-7,TGCGCCAGCAGCGTCGACTCGGTCGCCGAGAGGTCCTACGAGCAGTACTTC,CASSVDSVAERSYEQYF
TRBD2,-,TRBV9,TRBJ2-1,TGTGCCAGCAGCCTCACGTTTCAGCGGGAGCAGGATGAGCAGTTCTTC,CASSLTFQREQDEQFF
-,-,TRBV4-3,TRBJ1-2,TGCGCCAGCAGCCAAGAGAACAGGGTCGACTATGGCTACACCTTC,CASSQENRVDYGYTF
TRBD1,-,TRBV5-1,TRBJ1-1,TGCGCCAGCAGCTTAGTCCCCCGCCAACAGGGGGCGTTGACTGAAGCTTTCTTT,CASSLVPRQQGALTEAFF
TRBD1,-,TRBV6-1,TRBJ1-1,TGTGCCAGCATGAAGGGGGCGGGGGGGGACACTGAAGCTTTCTTT,CASMKGAGGDTEAFF
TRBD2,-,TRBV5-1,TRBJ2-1,TGCGCCAGCAGTCTACTAGCGGGGGTTGAGAATGAGCAGTTCTTC,CASSLLAGVENEQFF
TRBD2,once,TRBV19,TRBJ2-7,TGTGCCAGTAGTACCCTAGCGGGGGAAACCTACGAGCAGTACTTC,CASSTLAGETYEQYF
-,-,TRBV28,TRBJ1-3,TGTGCCAGCAGTTTACTTGACAGACTCGGAAACACCATATATTTT,CASSLLDRLGNTIYF
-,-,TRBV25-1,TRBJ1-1,TGTGCCAGCAGTGAAATGGGAGGGGACAACACTGAAGCTTTCTTT,CASSEMGGDNTEAFF
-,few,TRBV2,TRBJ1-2,TGTGCCAGCAGTGGGGAGTATGGCTACACCTTC,CASSGEYGYTF
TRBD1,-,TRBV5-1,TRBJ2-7,TGCGCCAGCAGCCTAACCGGGACAGCCTACGAGCAGTACTTC,CASSLTGTAYEQYF
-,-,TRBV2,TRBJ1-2,TGTGCCAGCAGTAAAGTTGGACAGCCCTATGGCTACACCTTC,CASSKVGQPYGYTF
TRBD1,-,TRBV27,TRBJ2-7,TGTGCCAGCAGTTTAACAGGGGGCTACGAGCAGTACTTC,CASSLTGGYEQYF
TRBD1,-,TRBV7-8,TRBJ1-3,TGTGCCAGCAGCATCAGGGGGCCTGGAAACACCATATATTTT,CASSIRGPGNTIYF
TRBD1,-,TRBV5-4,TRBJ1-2,TGTGCCAGCAGCTTAGGGACAGGGGGTCGCTACACCTTC,CASSLGTGGRYTF
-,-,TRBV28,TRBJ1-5,TGTGCCAGCAGTTTACGGGGGACGCCCCAGCATTTT,CASSLRGTPQHF
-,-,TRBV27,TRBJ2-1,TGTGCCAGCACCTATAGCGGTTACAATGAGCAGTTCTTC,CASTYSGYNEQFF
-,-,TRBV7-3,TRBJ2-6,TGTGCCAGCAGCTTAAGCACAGGGGCCAACGTCCTGACTTTC,CASSLSTGANVLTF
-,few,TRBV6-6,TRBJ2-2,TGTGCCAGCAGTTCCTTAATCGGGACCGGGGAGCTGTTTTTT,CASSSLIGTGELFF
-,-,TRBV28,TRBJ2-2,TGTGCCAGCAGCGAGTCAAACAGGGCTACCGGGGAGCTGTTTTTT,CASSESNRATGELFF
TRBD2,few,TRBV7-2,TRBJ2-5,TGTGCCAGCAGCGTGGGACTAGCGGGTTTCCCCAGGGGAGAGACCCAGTACTTC,CASSVGLAGFPRGETQYF
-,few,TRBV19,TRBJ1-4,TGTGCCAGTGCGGGAGGACCCGCAACTAATGAAAAACTGTTTTTT,CASAGGPATNEKLFF
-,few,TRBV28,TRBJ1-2,TGTGCCAGCAGTTTATCGCCGGGGGATTATGGCTACACCTTC,CASSLSPGDYGYTF
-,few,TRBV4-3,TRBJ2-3,TGCGCCAGCAGCCCCGAGGGGGGGGCCACGGATACGCAGTATTTT,CASSPEGGATDTQYF
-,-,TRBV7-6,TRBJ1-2,TGTGCCAGCAGCTTGGCCGAGGTTGGCAGTCGCACCTATGGCTACACCTTC,CASSLAEVGSRTYGYTF
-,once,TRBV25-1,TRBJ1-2,TGTGCCAGCAGAGCAGGGATGTATGGCTACACCTTC,CASRAGMYGYTF
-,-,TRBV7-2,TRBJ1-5,TGTGCCAGCAGCTTTAATAATCAGCCCCAGCATTTT,CASSFNNQPQHF
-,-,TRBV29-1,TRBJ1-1,TGCAGCGTTGCAGAAACAGGGCTGAACACTGAAGCTTTCTTT,CSVAETGLNTEAFF
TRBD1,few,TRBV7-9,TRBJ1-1,TGTGCCAGCAGCTCAGGACAGGGGCAAGCTTTCTTT,CASSSGQGQAFF
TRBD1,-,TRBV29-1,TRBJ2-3,TGCAGCGCGAGACAGGGTGGCACAGATACGCAGTATTTT,CSARQGGTDTQYF
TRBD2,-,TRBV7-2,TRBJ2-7,TGTGCCAGCAGCTTAATCGCGGGGGACGAGCAGTACTTC,CASSLIAGDEQYF
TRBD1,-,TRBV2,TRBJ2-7,TGTGCCAGCAGTGTTAACAGGGGGCGCATAGAGGTCTCTTACGAGCAGTACTTC,CASSVNRGRIEVSYEQYF
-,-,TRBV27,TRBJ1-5,TGTGCCAGCAGTTTGTTTGGGGCCAATCAGCCCCAGCATTTT,CASSLFGANQPQHF
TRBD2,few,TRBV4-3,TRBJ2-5,TGCGCCAGCAGCCAATCACTAGCGGAAGAGACCCAGTACTTC,CASSQSLAEETQYF
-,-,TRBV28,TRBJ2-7,TGTGCCAGCAGTTCTACCCTCTACGAGCAGTACTTC,CASSSTLYEQYF
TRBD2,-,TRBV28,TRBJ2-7,TGTGCCAGCACCGCCTCGGAGCGGGGTGTGGTGGAGCAGTACTTC,CASTASERGVVEQYF
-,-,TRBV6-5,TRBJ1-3,TGTGCCAGCAGCCCTGGGCCTGCGCGAAACACCATATATTTT,CASSPGPARNTIYF
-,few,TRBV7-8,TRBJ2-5,TGTGCCAGCAGCTTAAGACTATTACACCTAGAGACCCAGTACTTC,CASSLRLLHLETQYF
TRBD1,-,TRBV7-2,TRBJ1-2,TGTGCCAGCAGCTTAGCGGACAGGCCCTCCTATGGCTACACCTTC,CASSLADRPSYGYTF
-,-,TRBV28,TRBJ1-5,TGTGCCGAGGAGGGCAGCAATCAGCCCCAGCATTTT,CAEEGSNQPQHF
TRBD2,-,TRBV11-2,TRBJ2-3,TGTGCCAGCAGCTTCCCAGGGAGGGGTTTTAAGACTACGCAGTATTTT,CASSFPGRGFKTTQYF
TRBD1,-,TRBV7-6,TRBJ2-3,TGTGCCAGCAGCTCCCTTGCCCAGGGGGCCCCAGATACGCAGTATTTT,CASSSLAQGAPDTQYF
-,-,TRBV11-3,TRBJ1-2,TGTGCCAGCAGCAAAGACAGGATCATAACCTTC,CASSKDRIITF
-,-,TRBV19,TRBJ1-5,TGTGCCACCGGGACACTAAAAGGGAGCAATCAGCCCCAGCATTTT,CATGTLKGSNQPQHF
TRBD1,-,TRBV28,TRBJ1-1,TGTGCCAGCAGTGCCGGGACAGTCACTGAAGCTTTCTTT,CASSAGTVTEAFF
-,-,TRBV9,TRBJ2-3,TGTGCCAGCAGCGCAAACCGGTTTACAGCAGATACGCAGTATTTT,CASSANRFTADTQYF
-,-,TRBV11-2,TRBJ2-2,TGTGCCAGCAGCTTTCGGGGAACCGGGGAGCTGTTTTTT,CASSFRGTGELFF
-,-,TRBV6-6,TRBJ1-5,TGTGCCAGCAGTTACGTAGCCAATCAGCCCCAGCATTTT,CASSYVANQPQHF
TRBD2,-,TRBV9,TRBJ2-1,TGTGCCAGCAGCTTTTTACCCGGGACTACCTACAATGAGCAGTTCTTC,CASSFLPGTTYNEQFF
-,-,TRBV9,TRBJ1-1,TGTGCCAGCAGCGTAGACCCCCCGGCGGGGATGAACACTGAAGCTTTCTTT,CASSVDPPAGMNTEAFF
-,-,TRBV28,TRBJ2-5,TGTGCCAGCAGTCTTTTTGGCGGGAACCAAGAGACCCAGTACTTC,CASSLFGGNQETQYF
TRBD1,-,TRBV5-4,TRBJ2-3,TGTGCCAGCAGCCCTTACGCGGCAGGGGGTACAGATACGCAGTATTTT,CASSPYAAGGTDTQYF